This TCR beta chain emerged from a study of a mutant IDH1 vaccine in newly diagnosed glioma. The overall study: Treated patients, averaging roughly 40 years, were roughly 60% male and roughly 38% female. Patients' prior therapy spanned radiotherapy, temozolomide, or both; most underwent both. General study findings and limits: The study observed vaccine-induced immune responses in around 94% of patients.

Note on this clone: Its target is unknown.

The time point here: baseline, week 1 (first vaccination visit). Sample treatment: pre-vaccination baseline after standard-of-care therapy. Donor diagnoses consisted of new WHO grade 3 or 4 IDH1-mutant, ATRX-lost astrocytomas. Sequenced by immunoSEQ multiplex PCR; TCRdb stores in-frame clones only, minus some. Here the sample spans 99,000 or so clones, 70% to 90% being singletons. Germline V CDR1 and CDR2: SGHAT, FQNNGV. The CDR3 loop spans 14 amino acids. The germline V and J ends were trimmed by 3 bases and 6 bases, with 12 bases remaining between them. The material sequenced was PBMCs, taken from a glioma patient treated with radiotherapy, temozolomide or both. The chain carries TRBV11-2 and TRBJ2-1; D is ambiguous. This sequence originates from a woman in her forties or fifties with glioma. The CDR3 loop is CASSFVLNPNEQFF. The CDR3 nucleotides read TGTGCCAGCAGCTTTGTACTAAATCCCAATGAGCAGTTCTTC.